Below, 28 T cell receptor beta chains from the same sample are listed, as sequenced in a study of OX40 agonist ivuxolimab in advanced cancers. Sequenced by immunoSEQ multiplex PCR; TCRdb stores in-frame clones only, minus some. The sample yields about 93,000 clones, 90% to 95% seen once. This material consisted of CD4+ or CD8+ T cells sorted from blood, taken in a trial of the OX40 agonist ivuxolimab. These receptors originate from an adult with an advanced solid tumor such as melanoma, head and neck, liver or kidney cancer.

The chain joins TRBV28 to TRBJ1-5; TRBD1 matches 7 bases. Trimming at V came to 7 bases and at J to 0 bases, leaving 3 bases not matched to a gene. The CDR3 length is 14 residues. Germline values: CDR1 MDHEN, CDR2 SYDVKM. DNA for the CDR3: TGTGCCAGCATGGGGACAGCTAGCAATCAGCCCCAGCATTTT. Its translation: CASMGTASNQPQHF.

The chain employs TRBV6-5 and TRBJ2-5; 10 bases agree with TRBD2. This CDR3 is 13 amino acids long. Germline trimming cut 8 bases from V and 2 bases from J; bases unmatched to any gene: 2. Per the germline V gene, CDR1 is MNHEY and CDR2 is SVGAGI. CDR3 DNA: TGTGCCAGCCTAGCGGGGGAACAAGAGACCCAGTACTTC. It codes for CASLAGEQETQYF.

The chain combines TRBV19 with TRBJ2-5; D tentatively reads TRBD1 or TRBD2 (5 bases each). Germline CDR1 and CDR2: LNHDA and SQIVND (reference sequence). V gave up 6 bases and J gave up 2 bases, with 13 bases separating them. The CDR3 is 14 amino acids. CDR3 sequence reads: CASSTGTEQETQYF. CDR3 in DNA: TGTGCCAGTAGCACGGGGACGGAACAAGAGACCCAGTACTTC.

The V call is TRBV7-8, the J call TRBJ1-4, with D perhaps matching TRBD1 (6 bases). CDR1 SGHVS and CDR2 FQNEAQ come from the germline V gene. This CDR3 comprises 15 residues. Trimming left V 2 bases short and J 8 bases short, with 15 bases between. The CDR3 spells CASSLTVRGIEKLFF. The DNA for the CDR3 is TGTGCCAGCAGCTTAACAGTCAGGGGTATCGAAAAACTGTTTTTT.

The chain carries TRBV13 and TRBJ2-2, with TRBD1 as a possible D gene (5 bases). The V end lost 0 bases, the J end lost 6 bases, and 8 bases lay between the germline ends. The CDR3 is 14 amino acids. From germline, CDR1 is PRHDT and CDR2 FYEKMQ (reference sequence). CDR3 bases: TGTGCCAGCAGCTTAGGTGACAGCCCCGGGGAGCTGTTTTTT. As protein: CASSLGDSPGELFF. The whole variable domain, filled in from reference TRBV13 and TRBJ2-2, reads AAGVIQSPRHLIKEKRETATLKCYPIPRHDTVYWYQQGPGQDPQFLISFYEKMQSDKGSIPDRFSAQQFSDYHSELNMSSLELGDSALYFCASSLGDSPGELFFGEGSRLTVL.

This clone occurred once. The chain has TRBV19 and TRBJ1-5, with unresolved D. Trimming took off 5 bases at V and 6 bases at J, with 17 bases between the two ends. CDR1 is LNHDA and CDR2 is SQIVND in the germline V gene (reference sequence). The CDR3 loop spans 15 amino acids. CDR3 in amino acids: CASSPVEVVAQPQHF. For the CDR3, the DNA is TGTGCCAGTAGTCCAGTGGAGGTGGTGGCTCAGCCCCAGCATTTT.

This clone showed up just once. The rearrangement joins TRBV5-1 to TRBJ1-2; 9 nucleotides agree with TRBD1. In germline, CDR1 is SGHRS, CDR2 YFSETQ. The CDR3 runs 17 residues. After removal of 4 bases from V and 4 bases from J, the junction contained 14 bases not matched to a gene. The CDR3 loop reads CASSVDRGTVFGYGYTF. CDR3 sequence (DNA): TGCGCCAGCAGCGTGGACAGGGGAACGGTGTTCGGCTATGGCTACACCTTC.

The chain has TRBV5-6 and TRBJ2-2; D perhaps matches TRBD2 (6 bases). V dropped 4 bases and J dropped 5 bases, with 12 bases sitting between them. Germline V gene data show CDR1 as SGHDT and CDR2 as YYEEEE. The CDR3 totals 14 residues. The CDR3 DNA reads TGTGCCAGCAGCCGAGGAGGGGTGACCGGGGAGCTGTTTTTT. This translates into CASSRGGVTGELFF. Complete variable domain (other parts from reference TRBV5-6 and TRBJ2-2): DAGVTQSPTHLIKTRGQQVTLRCSPKSGHDTVSWYQQALGQGPQFIFQYYEEEERQRGNFPDRFSGHQFPNYSSELNVNALLLGDSALYLCASSRGGVTGELFFGEGSRLTVL.

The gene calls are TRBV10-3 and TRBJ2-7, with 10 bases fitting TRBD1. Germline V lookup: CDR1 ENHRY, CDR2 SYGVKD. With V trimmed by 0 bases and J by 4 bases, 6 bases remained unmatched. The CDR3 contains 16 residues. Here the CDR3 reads CAISESSRQGAYEQYF. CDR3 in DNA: TGTGCCATCAGTGAGTCGAGCCGACAGGGGGCTTACGAGCAGTACTTC.

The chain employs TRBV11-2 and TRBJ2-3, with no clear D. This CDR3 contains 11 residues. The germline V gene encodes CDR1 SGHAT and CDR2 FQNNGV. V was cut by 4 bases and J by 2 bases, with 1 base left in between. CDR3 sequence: CASSSTDTQYF. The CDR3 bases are TGTGCCAGCAGCTCCACAGATACGCAGTATTTT.

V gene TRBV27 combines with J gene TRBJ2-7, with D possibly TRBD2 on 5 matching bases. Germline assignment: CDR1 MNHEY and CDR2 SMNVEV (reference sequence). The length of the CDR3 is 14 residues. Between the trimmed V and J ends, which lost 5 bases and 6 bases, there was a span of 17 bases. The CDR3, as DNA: TGTGCCAGCAGTGGAGAGGGCCGATGGTCCGAGCAGTACTTC. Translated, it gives CASSGEGRWSEQYF.

This chain's CDR3 is CASSVTDGTYEQYF. DNA of the CDR3: TGTGCCAGCAGCGTAACCGACGGTACCTACGAGCAGTACTTC. The J gene is TRBJ2-7, the V gene TRBV9; D unresolved. V lost 1 base and J 2 bases, leaving 10 bases between the germline ends. CDR1 SGDLS and CDR2 YYNGEE come from the germline V gene. CDR3 length equals 14 residues. Combining the CDR3 with reference TRBV9 and TRBJ2-7 gives the whole variable domain DSGVTQTPKHLITATGQRVTLRCSPRSGDLSVYWYQQSLDQGLQFLIQYYNGEERAKGNILERFSAQQFPDLHSELNLSSLELGDSALYFCASSVTDGTYEQYFGPGTRLTVT.

The CDR3, as DNA: TGCAGCGTTGGTGACCCGACAGAAGCTTTCTTT. Its protein is CSVGDPTEAFF. This chain joins TRBV29-1 and TRBJ1-1; D gene unclear. Per germline, CDR1 SQVTM and CDR2 ANQGSEA. There are 11 residues in the CDR3. V was clipped by 4 bases and J by 8 bases, with 11 bases between them.

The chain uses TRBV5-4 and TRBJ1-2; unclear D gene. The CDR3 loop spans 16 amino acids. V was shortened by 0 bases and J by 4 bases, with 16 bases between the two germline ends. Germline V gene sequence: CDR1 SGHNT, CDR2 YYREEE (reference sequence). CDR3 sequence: CASSLEAGSPFYGYTF. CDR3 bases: TGTGCCAGCAGCTTGGAAGCGGGTTCCCCTTTCTATGGCTACACCTTC.

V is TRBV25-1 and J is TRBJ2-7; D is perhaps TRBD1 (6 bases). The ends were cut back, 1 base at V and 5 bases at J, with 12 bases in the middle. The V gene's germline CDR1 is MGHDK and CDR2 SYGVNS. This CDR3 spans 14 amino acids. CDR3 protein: CASSEWTAYDEQYF. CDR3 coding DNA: TGTGCCAGCAGTGAATGGACAGCTTATGACGAGCAGTACTTC.

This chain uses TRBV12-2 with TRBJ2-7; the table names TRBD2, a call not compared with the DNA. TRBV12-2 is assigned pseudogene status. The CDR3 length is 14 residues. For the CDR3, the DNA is TGTGCAAGTCGCCCCTCCGCGGGAGCTGGAGAGCAGTACTTC. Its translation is CASRPSAGAGEQYF.

The CDR3 nucleotides read TGTGCCAGCAACCGGGGGACCTCGAACACCGGGGAGCTGTTTTTT. Encoded protein: CASNRGTSNTGELFF. This sequence joins TRBV2 and TRBJ2-2, with D perhaps matching TRBD2 (6 bases). The CDR3 length is 15 residues. Germline V CDR1 and CDR2: SNHLY, FYNNEI. The V and J ends lost 7 bases and 0 bases respectively, with 12 bases between them.

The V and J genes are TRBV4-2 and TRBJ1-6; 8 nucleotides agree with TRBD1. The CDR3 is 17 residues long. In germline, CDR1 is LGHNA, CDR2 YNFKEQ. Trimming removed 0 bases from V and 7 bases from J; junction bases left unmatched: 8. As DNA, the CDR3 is TGTGCCAGCAGCCAAGATCGTCGGGACAGGAGGAATTCACCCCTCCACTTT. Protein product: CASSQDRRDRRNSPLHF.

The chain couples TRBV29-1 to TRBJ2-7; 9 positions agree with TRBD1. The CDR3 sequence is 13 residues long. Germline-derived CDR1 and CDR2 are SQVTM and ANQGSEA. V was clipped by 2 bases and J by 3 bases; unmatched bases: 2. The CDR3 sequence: CSVEMGQGYEQYF. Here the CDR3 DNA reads TGCAGCGTTGAAATGGGACAGGGCTACGAGCAGTACTTC.

CDR3 DNA sequence: TGTGCCAGCGTACAAATCGGGACATCTCAGGATGAGCAGTTCTTC. Translating gives CASVQIGTSQDEQFF. V and J are TRBV27 and TRBJ2-1, with D possibly being TRBD1 (6 bases). This CDR3 is 15 amino acids long. V lost 8 bases to trimming and J lost 8 bases, with 22 bases between them. Germline V gives CDR1 MNHEY, CDR2 SMNVEV (reference sequence).

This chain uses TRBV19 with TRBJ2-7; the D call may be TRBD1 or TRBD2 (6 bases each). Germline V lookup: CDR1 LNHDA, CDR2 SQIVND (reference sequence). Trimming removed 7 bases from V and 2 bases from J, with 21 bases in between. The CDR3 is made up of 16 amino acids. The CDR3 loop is CASTPGHGGSTYEQYF. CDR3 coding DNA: TGTGCCAGTACGCCGGGACACGGAGGGTCTACCTACGAGCAGTACTTC.

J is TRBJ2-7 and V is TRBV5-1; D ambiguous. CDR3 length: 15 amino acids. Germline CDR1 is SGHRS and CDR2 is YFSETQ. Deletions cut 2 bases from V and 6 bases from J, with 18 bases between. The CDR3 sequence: CASSLNRAPSREQYF. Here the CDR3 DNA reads TGCGCCAGCAGCTTAAACCGTGCCCCTTCTCGCGAGCAGTACTTC.

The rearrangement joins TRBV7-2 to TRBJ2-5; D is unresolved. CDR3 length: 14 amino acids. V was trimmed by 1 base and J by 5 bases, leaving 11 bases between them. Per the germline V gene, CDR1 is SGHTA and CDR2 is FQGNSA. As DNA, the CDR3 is TGTGCCAGCAGCTTAGAGGTCGCGGTGGAGACCCAGTACTTC. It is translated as CASSLEVAVETQYF.

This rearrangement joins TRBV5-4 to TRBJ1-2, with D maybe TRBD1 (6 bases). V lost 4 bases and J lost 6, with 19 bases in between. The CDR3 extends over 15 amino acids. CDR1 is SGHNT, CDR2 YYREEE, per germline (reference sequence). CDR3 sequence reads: CASSPELGAHHGYTF. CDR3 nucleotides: TGTGCCAGCAGCCCCGAATTGGGGGCGCACCATGGCTACACCTTC.

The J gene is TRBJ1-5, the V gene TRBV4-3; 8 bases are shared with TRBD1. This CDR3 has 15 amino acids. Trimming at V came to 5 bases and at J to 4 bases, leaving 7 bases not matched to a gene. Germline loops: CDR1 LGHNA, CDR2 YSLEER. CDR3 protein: CASSYRQGKNQPQHF. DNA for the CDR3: TGCGCCAGCAGCTACCGACAGGGGAAGAATCAGCCCCAGCATTTT.

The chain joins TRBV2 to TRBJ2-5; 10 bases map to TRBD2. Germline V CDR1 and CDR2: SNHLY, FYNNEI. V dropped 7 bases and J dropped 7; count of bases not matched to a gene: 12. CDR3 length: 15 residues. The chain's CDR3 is CASNRLAGLAGTQYF. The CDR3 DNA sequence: TGTGCCAGCAACAGACTAGCGGGTCTGGCGGGGACCCAGTACTTC.

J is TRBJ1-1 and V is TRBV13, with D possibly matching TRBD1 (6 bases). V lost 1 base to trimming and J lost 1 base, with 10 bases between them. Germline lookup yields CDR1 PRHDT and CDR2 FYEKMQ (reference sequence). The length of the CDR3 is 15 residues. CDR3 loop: CASSLAGGANTEAFF. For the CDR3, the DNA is TGTGCCAGCAGCTTAGCGGGGGGGGCGAACACTGAAGCTTTCTTT.

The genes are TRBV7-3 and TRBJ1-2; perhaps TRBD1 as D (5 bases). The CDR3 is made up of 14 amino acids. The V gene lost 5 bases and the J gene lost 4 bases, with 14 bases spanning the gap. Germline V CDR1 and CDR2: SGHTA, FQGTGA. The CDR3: CASSPMGQSYGYTF. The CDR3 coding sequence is TGTGCCAGCAGCCCAATGGGGCAGAGCTATGGCTACACCTTC.